This record looks at one TCR beta chain sequence and its context. The target antigen is unknown. Trimming left V 2 bases short and J 7 bases short, with 8 bases between. The CDR3 is 11 amino acids. Germline lookup yields CDR1 GTSNPN and CDR2 SVGIG (reference sequence). PCR was performed using 60 Vbeta and 13 Jbeta primers. The table came from immunoSEQ multiplex PCR; TCRdb's copy has only in-frame clones and leaves some out. The sample gives approximately 120,000 clones, about 70% of which show up once; roughly 12% is in the top ten. This sample stems from a study of cytomegalovirus exposure and HLA in healthy donors. Study context: An early release of data contained about 85 million unique TCRs, which came from HLA-typed donors.

Findings of the study overall: Common viral pathogens (according to a later analysis) appeared linked to several of the most significant clusters. A later analysis revealed that TCR association rates differed between HLA loci, peaking at DRB1 and bottoming out at HLA-C.

Sequencing used PBMCs. The source of this sequence is a woman between 35 and 50 years old in good health and CMV-seropositive. V usage is TRBV30 and J usage is TRBJ1-2; unclear D gene. DNA for the CDR3: TGTGCCTGGAGTTGGAGGGTTGGCTACACCTTC. Translated, it gives CAWSWRVGYTF. Full variable domain (rest looked up from reference TRBV30 and TRBJ1-2): SQTIHQWPATLVQPVGSPLSLECTVEGTSNPNLYWYRQAAGRGLQLLFYSVGIGQISSEVPQNLSASRPQDRQFILSSKKLLLSDSGFYLCAWSWRVGYTFGSGTRLTVV.